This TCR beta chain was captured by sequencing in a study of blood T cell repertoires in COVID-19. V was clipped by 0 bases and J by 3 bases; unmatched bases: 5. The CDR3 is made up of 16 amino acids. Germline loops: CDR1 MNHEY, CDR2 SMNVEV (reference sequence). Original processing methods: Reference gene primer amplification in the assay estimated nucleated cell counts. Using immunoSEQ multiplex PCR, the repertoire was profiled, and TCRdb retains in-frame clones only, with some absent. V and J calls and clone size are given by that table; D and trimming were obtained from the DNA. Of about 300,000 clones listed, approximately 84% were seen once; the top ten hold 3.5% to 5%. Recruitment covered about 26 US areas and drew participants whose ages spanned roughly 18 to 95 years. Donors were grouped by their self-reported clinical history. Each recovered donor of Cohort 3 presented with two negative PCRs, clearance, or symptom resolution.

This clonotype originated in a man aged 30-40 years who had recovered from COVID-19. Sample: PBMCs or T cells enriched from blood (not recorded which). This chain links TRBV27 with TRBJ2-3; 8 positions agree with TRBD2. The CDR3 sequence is CASSLSSGLATDTQYF. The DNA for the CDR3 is TGTGCCAGCAGTTTATCGAGCGGACTAGCTACAGATACGCAGTATTTT.